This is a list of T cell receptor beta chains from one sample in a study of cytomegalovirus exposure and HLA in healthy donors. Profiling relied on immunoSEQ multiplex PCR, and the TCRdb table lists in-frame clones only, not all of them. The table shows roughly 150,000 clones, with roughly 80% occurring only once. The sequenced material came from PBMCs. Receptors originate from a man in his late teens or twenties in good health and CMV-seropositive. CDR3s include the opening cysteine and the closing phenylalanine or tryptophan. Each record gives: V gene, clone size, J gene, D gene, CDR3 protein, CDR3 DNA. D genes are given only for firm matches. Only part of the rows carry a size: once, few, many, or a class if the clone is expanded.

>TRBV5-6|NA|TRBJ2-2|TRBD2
CASSLPSGRGTGELFF
TGTGCCAGCAGCTTGCCTAGCGGGAGAGGAACCGGGGAGCTGTTTTTT
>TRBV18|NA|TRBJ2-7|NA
CASSPLQTYEQYF
TGTGCCAGCTCACCATTACAAACCTACGAGCAGTACTTC
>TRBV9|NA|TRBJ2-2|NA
CASSPRGAVNTGELFF
TGTGCCAGCAGCCCTCGGGGAGCGGTGAACACCGGGGAGCTGTTTTTT
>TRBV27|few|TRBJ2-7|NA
CASSLPPGQYF
TGTGCCAGCAGTCTACCTCCTGGGCAGTACTTC
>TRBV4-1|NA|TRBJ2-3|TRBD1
CASSLDRASTDTQYF
TGCGCCAGCAGCCTGGACAGGGCTAGCACAGATACGCAGTATTTT
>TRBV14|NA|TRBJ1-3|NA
CASSQGRVSGNTIYF
TGTGCCAGCAGCCAAGGCAGGGTCTCTGGAAACACCATATATTTT
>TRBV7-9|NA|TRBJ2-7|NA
CASTRFSSEAYEQYF
TGTGCCAGCACCCGTTTTTCAAGCGAGGCGTACGAGCAGTACTTC
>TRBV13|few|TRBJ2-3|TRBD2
CASSQTSGTDTQYF
TGTGCCAGCAGCCAGACTAGCGGCACAGATACGCAGTATTTT
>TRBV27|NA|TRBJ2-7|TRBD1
CASKYKRQGAYEQYF
TGTGCCAGCAAATATAAGAGGCAGGGGGCTTACGAGCAGTACTTC
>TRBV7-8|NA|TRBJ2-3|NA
CASSPQSLYTQYF
TGTGCCAGCAGCCCCCAGTCCCTCTATACGCAGTATTTT
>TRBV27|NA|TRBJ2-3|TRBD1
CASSLGTGGFNTQYF
TGTGCCAGCAGTTTAGGGACAGGGGGCTTCAATACGCAGTATTTT
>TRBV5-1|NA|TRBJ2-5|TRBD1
CASSSYRGGETQYF
TGCGCCAGCAGCTCTTACAGGGGCGGGGAGACCCAGTACTTC
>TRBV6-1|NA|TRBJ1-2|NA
CASSDPYSGYTF
TGTGCCAGCAGTGATCCGTATTCCGGCTACACCTTC
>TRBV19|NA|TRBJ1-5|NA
CASSIGRTGGSWAQHF
TGTGCCAGTAGTATAGGTAGGACGGGGGGCTCGTGGGCCCAGCATTTT
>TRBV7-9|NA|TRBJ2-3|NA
CASSLEGPDTQYF
TGTGCCAGCAGCTTAGAGGGGCCAGATACGCAGTATTTT
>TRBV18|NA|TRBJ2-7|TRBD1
CASSRGQYYEQYF
TGTGCCAGCTCACGGGGACAGTACTACGAGCAGTACTTC
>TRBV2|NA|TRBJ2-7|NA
CASSGAYRDYEQYF
TGTGCCAGCAGTGGTGCGTACAGGGACTACGAGCAGTACTTC
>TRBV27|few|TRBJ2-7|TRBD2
CASSFTSVNEQYF
TGTGCCAGCAGTTTCACTAGCGTCAACGAGCAGTACTTC
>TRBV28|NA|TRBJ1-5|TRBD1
CASRGTGFNQPQHF
TGTGCCAGCAGAGGGACAGGTTTCAATCAGCCCCAGCATTTT
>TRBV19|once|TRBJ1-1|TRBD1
CASEPTGDTEAFF
TGTGCCAGCGAGCCCACAGGGGATACTGAAGCTTTCTTT
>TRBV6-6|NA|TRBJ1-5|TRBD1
CPSSDQGGWGQPQHF
TGTCCCAGCTCTGACCAGGGGGGCTGGGGTCAGCCCCAGCATTTT
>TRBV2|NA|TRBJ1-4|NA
CASSRQRPNEKLFF
TGTGCCAGCAGTCGACAGCGACCGAATGAAAAACTGTTTTTT
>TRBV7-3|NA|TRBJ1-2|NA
CASSFDSRNYGYTF
TGTGCCAGCAGCTTTGACAGCCGGAACTATGGCTACACCTTC
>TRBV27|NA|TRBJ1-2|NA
CASQRAAGLNGYTF
TGTGCCAGCCAAAGGGCGGCAGGGTTGAATGGCTACACCTTC
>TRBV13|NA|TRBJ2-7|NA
CASSSPGRGPEQYF
TGTGCCAGCAGCTCCCCGGGCCGGGGTCCCGAGCAGTACTTC
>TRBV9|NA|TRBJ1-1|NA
CASSVDRSNTEAFF
TGTGCCAGCAGCGTAGACAGGTCCAACACTGAAGCTTTCTTT
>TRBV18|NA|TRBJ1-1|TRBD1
CASLGGGGINTEAFF
TGTGCCAGCTTAGGGGGCGGCGGTATCAACACTGAAGCTTTCTTT
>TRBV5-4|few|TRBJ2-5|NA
CASSVQDQETQYF
TGTGCCAGCAGCGTACAGGATCAAGAGACCCAGTACTTC
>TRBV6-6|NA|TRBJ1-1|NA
CASSDTEGTEAFF
TGTGCCAGCAGTGATACAGAGGGCACTGAAGCTTTCTTT
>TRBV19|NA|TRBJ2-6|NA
CASSIGGTGANVLTF
TGTGCCAGTAGTATTGGGGGGACCGGGGCCAACGTCCTGACTTTC
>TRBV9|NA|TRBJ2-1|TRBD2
CASSGGTSGRGNEQFF
TGTGCCAGCAGCGGTGGGACTAGCGGGAGAGGGAATGAGCAGTTCTTC
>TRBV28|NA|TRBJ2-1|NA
CATMEGVAGGNEQLF
NA
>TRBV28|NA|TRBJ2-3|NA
CASSLCWGILDTQYF
TGTGCCAGCAGTTTATGCTGGGGCATATTGGATACGCAGTATTTT
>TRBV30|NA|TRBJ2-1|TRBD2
CASGEGLAGYNEQFF
TGTGCCTCGGGCGAGGGACTAGCGGGATACAATGAGCAGTTCTTC